Below are 7 T cell receptor beta chains sequenced from a single sample in a study of T cell clonotyping in hematopoietic cell transplantation. Clones were read by immunoSEQ multiplex PCR, and TCRdb kept only the in-frame ones, dropping some. The data show 10,000 or so clones, with about 90% seen just once and over 35% held by the top ten. Sequenced material: PBMCs, taken 180 days after allogeneic stem cell transplant. The receptors come from a human patient who had an allogeneic stem cell transplant, so the T cells may come from the graft donor. The donor label of this sample is uncertain. Some clones in this sample may be carry-over from other donors' samples.

In DNA, the CDR3 is TGCAGCTTAGAAGAGGTGGATACGCAGTATTTT. This sequence encodes CSLEEVDTQYF. The J gene is TRBJ2-3, the V gene TRBV29-1; D is undetermined. Germline V gene data show CDR1 as SQVTM and CDR2 as ANQGSEA. Trimming took 8 bases from V and 6 from J, leaving 12 bases between them. The CDR3 loop spans 11 amino acids.

The rearrangement uses TRBV6-5 and TRBJ1-2, with 9 bases matching TRBD1. V shed 6 bases, J shed 10 bases, and the junction held 15 bases outside the gene matches. The CDR3 has 15 residues. Germline lookup yields CDR1 MNHEY and CDR2 SVGAGI. The CDR3 nucleotides are TGTGCCAGCAGGGCGGGCGGACAGGGGCAGCCAGACTACACCTTC. Its translation: CASRAGGQGQPDYTF.

This clone was seen a single time. The chain uses TRBV7-9 and TRBJ1-4; 8 bases fit TRBD1. Trimming cost V 5 bases and J 8 bases; bases outside gene matches: 4. CDR1 is SEHNR and CDR2 is FQNEAQ in the germline V gene (reference sequence). The CDR3 loop spans 13 amino acids. CDR3: CASSAGGGEKLFF. CDR3 nucleotides: TGTGCCAGCAGCGCAGGGGGCGGGGAAAAACTGTTTTTT.

This clone was observed a few times. Other DNA sequences in the same sample also yield this CDR3. V and J are TRBV27 and TRBJ1-5; a possible D gene is TRBD1 (5 bases). The CDR3 runs 14 residues. CDR1 MNHEY and CDR2 SMNVEV come from the germline V gene (reference sequence). Trimming cost V 2 bases and J 3 bases, with 8 bases left between them. This CDR3 is CASSLPGNNQPQHF. The CDR3 DNA reads TGTGCCAGCAGTTTACCAGGGAACAATCAGCCCCAGCATTTT.

The chain is built from TRBV5-6 and TRBJ2-1; the match to TRBD2 covers 8 bases. CDR3 size: 15 residues. V lost 4 bases, J lost 0 bases, and 3 bases stayed unmatched. Germline V CDR1 and CDR2: SGHDT, YYEEEE. CDR3 protein: CASSRGGNSYNEQFF. CDR3 bases: TGTGCCAGCAGCCGCGGGGGGAACTCCTACAATGAGCAGTTCTTC.

This sequence joins TRBV29-1 and TRBJ1-2; no clear D gene. The CDR3 has 13 amino acids. Germline V gives CDR1 SQVTM, CDR2 ANQGSEA. The V end lost 7 bases, the J end lost 2 bases, and 14 bases lay between the germline ends. Written as DNA, the CDR3 is TGCAGCGCCCTTTTAAGGGCAAACTATGGCTACACCTTC. Translation gives CSALLRANYGYTF.

V is TRBV7-6 and J is TRBJ2-5; 7 bases match TRBD1. The CDR3 sequence is 17 residues long. CDR1 and CDR2 from the germline V gene are SGHVS and FNYEAQ. The trim removed 6 bases at V and 4 bases at J, leaving 17 bases unmatched. Written as DNA, the CDR3 is TGTGCCAGCAGAATAAAGGGGGCAGGGGATGTGGGAGAGACCCAGTACTTC. This translates into CASRIKGAGDVGETQYF.